This TCR beta chain was captured in a study of shared clonotypes between healthy human individuals. Study at large: Every donor yielded three CD4 naive, three CD4 memory, two CD8 naive and one CD8 memory plate.

The V gene's germline CDR1 is SGDLS and CDR2 YYNGEE. V lost 0 bases to trimming and J lost 3 bases, with 7 bases between them. This CDR3 comprises 13 residues. The protocol was immunoSEQ multiplex PCR, while the TCRdb copy is restricted to in-frame clones and leaves out a portion. The sample carries over a million clones, just under 99% recorded once. The sample consisted of naive CD4+ T cells sorted from blood. Subset here: CD45RA+ positively selected. The clonotype originates from a man aged 25 to 45 in good health. The rearrangement joins TRBV9 to TRBJ2-7; no definite D call. CDR3 protein: CASSVGPVYEQYF. In DNA, the CDR3 is TGTGCCAGCAGCGTAGGTCCTGTCTACGAGCAGTACTTC.